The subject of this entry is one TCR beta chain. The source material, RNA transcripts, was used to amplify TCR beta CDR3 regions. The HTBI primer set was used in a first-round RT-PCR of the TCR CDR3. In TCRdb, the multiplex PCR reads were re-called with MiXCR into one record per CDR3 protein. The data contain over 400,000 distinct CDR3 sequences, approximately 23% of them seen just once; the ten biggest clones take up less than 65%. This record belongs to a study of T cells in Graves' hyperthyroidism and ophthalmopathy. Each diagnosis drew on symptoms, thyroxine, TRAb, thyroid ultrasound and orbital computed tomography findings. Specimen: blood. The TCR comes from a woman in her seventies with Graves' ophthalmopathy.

The CDR3 spells CAWSVQSGGAQYF. Written as DNA, the CDR3 is TGTGCCTGGAGTGTACAATCCGGCGGCGCGCAGTATTTT. This rearrangement joins TRBV30 to TRBJ2-3; D remains unclear. V dropped 0 bases and J dropped 10 bases, with 14 bases sitting between them. The germline V gene has CDR1 GTSNPN and CDR2 SVGIG (reference sequence). The length of the CDR3 is 13 residues.